Listed below are T cell receptor beta chains from one sample, sequenced in a study of blood T cell repertoires in COVID-19. Generated by immunoSEQ multiplex PCR, the TCRdb table keeps only in-frame clones and is missing some. The repertoire includes around 400,000 clones, 83% of them detected once, and about 5% sits in the top ten. The material sequenced was PBMCs or T cells enriched from blood (not recorded which). These receptors were obtained from a woman in her fifties or sixties who had recovered from COVID-19. Both conserved end residues are part of each CDR3. The D gene is left open where the match is weak. Clone size appears in some rows only: once, few, many, or a class for an expanded clone.

-,-,TRBJ1-5,TRBV19,TGTGCCAGTAGTGTCGGGACAAGGAGCAATCAGCCCCAGCATTTT,CASSVGTRSNQPQHF
TRBD1,-,TRBJ1-1,TRBV7-8,TGTGCCAGCAGCTTCGTACAGGGGGGCACTGAAGCTTTCTTT,CASSFVQGGTEAFF
-,-,TRBJ1-2,TRBV5-1,TGCGCCAGCAGCTTGGGTGGCCCGTCTTTCTACACCTTC,CASSLGGPSFYTF
-,-,TRBJ1-5,TRBV30,TGTGCCTGGAGTGGGAGGGGCCCTAATCAGCCCCAGCATTTT,CAWSGRGPNQPQHF
TRBD1,-,TRBJ2-7,TRBV11-2,TGTGCCAGCAGCTTAGCGACGCTCGGGACAGGGACGGGCGAGCAGTACTTC,CASSLATLGTGTGEQYF
TRBD2,once,TRBJ2-5,TRBV11-2,TGTGCCAGCAGCTTAGCCTTACTAGCGGGGGGGCGGGAGACCCAGTACTTC,CASSLALLAGGRETQYF
-,-,TRBJ1-1,TRBV6-5,TGTGCCGCCCGGGGGGTAGGGTCGAACACTGAAGCTTTCTTT,CAARGVGSNTEAFF
-,once,TRBJ2-2,TRBV12-3/TRBV12-4,TGTGCCAGCAGCACGGACAGTTACGGGGAGCTGTTTTTT,CASSTDSYGELFF
TRBD1,-,TRBJ2-5,TRBV5-5,TGTGCCAGCAGCTTGTCGGGGACAGTTCAAGAGACCCAGTACTTC,CASSLSGTVQETQYF
-,-,TRBJ1-1,TRBV6-5,TGTGCCAGCAGCAACAGAGTGGGGAACACTGAAGCTTTCTTT,CASSNRVGNTEAFF
TRBD1,-,TRBJ2-1,TRBV4-2,TGTGCCAGCAGCCAAGGGACAGGGGGTTGGAATGAGCAGTTCTTC,CASSQGTGGWNEQFF
-,-,TRBJ1-4,TRBV6-5,TGTGCCAGCAGTTACTCGGTGTCGCAAATTAGCGAAAAACTGTTTTTT,CASSYSVSQISEKLFF
TRBD1,-,TRBJ1-5,TRBV6-5,TGTGCCAGCAGCCCAGGGACAGTCAATCAGCCCCAGCATTTT,CASSPGTVNQPQHF
-,-,TRBJ1-5,TRBV18,TGTGCCAGCTCACGTCCGGCAAAGGCAGGCCAGCCCCAGCATTTT,CASSRPAKAGQPQHF
TRBD2,-,TRBJ2-3,TRBV4-1,TGCGCCAGCAGCCAATTGGGAGGGATTGGGACTAGCGGGGGACTATCCACAGATACGCAGTATTTT,CASSQLGGIGTSGGLSTDTQYF
TRBD1,-,TRBJ1-1,TRBV28,TGTGCCAGCAGTCCCAGGACAGGGGTGAACACTGAAGCTTTCTTT,CASSPRTGVNTEAFF
-,-,TRBJ1-3,TRBV30,TGTGCCTGGAGTGTACGACGGAGATTGGTCGGAGACACCATATATTTT,CAWSVRRRLVGDTIYF
TRBD1,-,TRBJ2-1,TRBV28,TGTGCCAGCAGTCCTAGGCCGGGGAGGGACAGGGGCTACAATGAGCAGTTCTTC,CASSPRPGRDRGYNEQFF
TRBD2,-,TRBJ2-2,TRBV11-3,TGTGCCAGCAGTCACGATAGCGGGGGAGGAACCGGGGAGCTGTTTTTT,CASSHDSGGGTGELFF
-,few,TRBJ2-7,TRBV11-2,TGTGCCAGCAGCCTCGACAGAACCTACGAGCAGTACTTC,CASSLDRTYEQYF
-,-,TRBJ1-1,TRBV5-6,TGTGCCAGCAGTCTCGTGGGCAGCACTGAAGCTTTCTTT,CASSLVGSTEAFF
TRBD1,-,TRBJ1-1,TRBV5-7,TGTGCCAGCAGCTCAACCCACAGGGGCATTAACACTGAAGCTTTCTTT,CASSSTHRGINTEAFF
-,-,TRBJ1-2,TRBV7-9,TGTGCCAGCAGCCCCCTCGACATATATGGCTACACCTTC,CASSPLDIYGYTF
TRBD1,once,TRBJ2-1,TRBV27,TGTGCCAGCAGTTTCGGACAGGGGGGGTACAATGAGCAGTTCTTC,CASSFGQGGYNEQFF
TRBD2,once,TRBJ2-3,TRBV5-4,TGTGCCAGCAGCTCCAGACTAGCGGGAACAGATACGCAGTATTTT,CASSSRLAGTDTQYF
TRBD1,few,TRBJ1-6,TRBV27,TGTGCCAGCAGCCTAGGAACCCGACAGGGCTATAATTCACCCCTCCACTTT,CASSLGTRQGYNSPLHF
-,once,TRBJ2-5,TRBV7-6,TGTGCCAGCAGCTCCTTAAATGGGGGGACCCAAGAGACCCAGTACTTC,CASSSLNGGTQETQYF
-,-,TRBJ2-4,TRBV6-2/TRBV6-3,TGTGCCAGCAGGCCTGCGGGGGCCAAAAACATTCAGTACTTC,CASRPAGAKNIQYF
TRBD1,-,TRBJ1-1,TRBV11-3,TGTGCCAGCAGCTTAGATAGGGGGCGAGCTTTCTTT,CASSLDRGRAFF
-,-,TRBJ1-1,TRBV9,TGTGCCAGCAGCGTAGGCCCCGCGGGGGCGCACACTGAAGCTTTCTTT,CASSVGPAGAHTEAFF
TRBD1,-,TRBJ1-5,TRBV19,TGTGCCAGTAGGGACAGGGAGGGTCAGCCCCAGCATTTT,CASRDREGQPQHF
-,-,TRBJ1-1,TRBV30,TGTGCCTGGAGTGTACGACAGCACACTGAAGCTTTCTTT,CAWSVRQHTEAFF
-,-,TRBJ1-3,TRBV5-8,TGTGCCAGCAGCTTGGGGACGGGAGGAAACACCATATATTTT,CASSLGTGGNTIYF
TRBD1,-,TRBJ1-1,TRBV7-9,TGTGCCAGCTTGAAAGGACAGGGGAGAAACACTGAAGCTTTCTTT,CASLKGQGRNTEAFF
-,-,TRBJ1-1,TRBV19,TGTGCCAGTAGCCTAGACAGCTACACTGAAGCTTTCTTT,CASSLDSYTEAFF
TRBD1,-,TRBJ1-1,TRBV5-5,TGTGCCAGCAGCTTGTCGGACAGGGGGTGGACTGAAGCTTTCTTT,CASSLSDRGWTEAFF
-,-,TRBJ2-5,TRBV7-7,TGTGCCAGCAGCTTAGGGAGGACAGTCGCAAGAGAGACCCAGTACTTC,CASSLGRTVARETQYF
TRBD1,-,TRBJ1-2,TRBV2,TGTGCCAGCAGAGGGACAGGGGTTGTCTATGGCTACACCTTC,CASRGTGVVYGYTF
-,-,TRBJ1-2,TRBV3-1/TRBV3-2,TGTGCCAGCAGCCAAGGGTTTGGGCGGGGCCATACCCTACCCCTTGAAGGCTACACCTTC,CASSQGFGRGHTLPLEGYTF
-,-,TRBJ1-1,TRBV19,TGTGCCAGTAGTATAGGGGCCAGGGGATCGAACACTGAAGCTTTCTTT,CASSIGARGSNTEAFF
-,-,TRBJ1-1,TRBV20-1,TGCAGTGCTAGAGATGGGGCCGAAGCTTTCTTT,CSARDGAEAFF